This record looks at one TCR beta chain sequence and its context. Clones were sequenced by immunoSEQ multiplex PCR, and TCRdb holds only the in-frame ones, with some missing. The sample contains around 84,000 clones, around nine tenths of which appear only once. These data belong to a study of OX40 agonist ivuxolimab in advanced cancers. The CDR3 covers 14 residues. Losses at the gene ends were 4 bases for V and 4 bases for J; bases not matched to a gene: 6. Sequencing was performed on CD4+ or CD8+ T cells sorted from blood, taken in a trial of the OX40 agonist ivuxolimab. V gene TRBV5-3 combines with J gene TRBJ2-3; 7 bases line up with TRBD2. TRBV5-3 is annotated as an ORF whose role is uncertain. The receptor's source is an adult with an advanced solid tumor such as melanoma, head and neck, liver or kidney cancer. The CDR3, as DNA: TGTGCCAGAAGCAGCGTCGCGGGAGCAGATACGCAGTATTTT. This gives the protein CARSSVAGADTQYF.